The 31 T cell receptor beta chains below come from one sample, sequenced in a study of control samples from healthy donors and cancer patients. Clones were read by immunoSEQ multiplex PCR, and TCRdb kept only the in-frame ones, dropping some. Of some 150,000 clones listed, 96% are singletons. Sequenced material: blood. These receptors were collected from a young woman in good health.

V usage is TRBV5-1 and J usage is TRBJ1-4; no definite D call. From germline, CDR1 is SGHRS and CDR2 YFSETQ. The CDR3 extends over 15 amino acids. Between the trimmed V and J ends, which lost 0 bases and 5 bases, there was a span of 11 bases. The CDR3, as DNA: TGCGCCAGCAGCTTGGGTGGCAGCCTAAATGAAAAACTGTTTTTT. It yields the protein CASSLGGSLNEKLFF.

The CDR3 DNA reads as TGTGCCAGCAGTTACGTGCTAGCCTCCAACAACAATGAGCAGTTCTTC. Translating it yields CASSYVLASNNNEQFF. The chain employs TRBV6-5 and TRBJ2-1, with D tentatively TRBD2 (5 bases). The germline V gene has CDR1 MNHEY and CDR2 SVGAGI. This CDR3 spans 16 amino acids. The ends were cut back, 2 bases at V and 5 bases at J, with 16 bases in the middle.

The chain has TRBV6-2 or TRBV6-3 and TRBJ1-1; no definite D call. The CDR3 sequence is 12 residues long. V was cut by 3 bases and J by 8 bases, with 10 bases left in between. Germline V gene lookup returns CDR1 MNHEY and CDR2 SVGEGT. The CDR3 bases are TGTGCCAGCAGTTATCAGGACTTCGAAGCTTTCTTT. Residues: CASSYQDFEAFF.

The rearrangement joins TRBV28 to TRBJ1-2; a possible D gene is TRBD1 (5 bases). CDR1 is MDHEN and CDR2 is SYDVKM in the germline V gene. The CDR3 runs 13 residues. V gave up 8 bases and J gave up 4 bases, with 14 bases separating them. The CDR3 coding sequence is TGTGCCAGCGGTCGGGGCGAGCCCTATGGCTACACCTTC. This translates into CASGRGEPYGYTF.

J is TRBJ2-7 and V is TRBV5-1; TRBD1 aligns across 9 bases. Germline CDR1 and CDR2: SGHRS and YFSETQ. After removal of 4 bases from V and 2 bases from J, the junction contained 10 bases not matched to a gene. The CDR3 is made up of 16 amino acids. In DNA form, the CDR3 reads TGCGCCAGCAGCCCCCGCGACGGGACAGGGCCCTACGAGCAGTACTTC. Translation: CASSPRDGTGPYEQYF.

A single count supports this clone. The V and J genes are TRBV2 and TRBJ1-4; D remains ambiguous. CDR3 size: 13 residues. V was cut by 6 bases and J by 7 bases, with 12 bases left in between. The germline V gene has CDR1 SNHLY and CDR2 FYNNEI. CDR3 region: CASSPTRVEKLFF. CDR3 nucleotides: TGTGCCAGCAGCCCCACACGGGTTGAAAAACTGTTTTTT.

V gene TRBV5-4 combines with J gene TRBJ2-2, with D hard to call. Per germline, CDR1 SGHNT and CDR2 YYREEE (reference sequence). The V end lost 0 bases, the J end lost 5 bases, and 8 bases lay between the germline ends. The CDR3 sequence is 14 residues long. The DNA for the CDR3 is TGTGCCAGCAGCTTGGGTCGGGTAACCGGGGAGCTGTTTTTT. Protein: CASSLGRVTGELFF.

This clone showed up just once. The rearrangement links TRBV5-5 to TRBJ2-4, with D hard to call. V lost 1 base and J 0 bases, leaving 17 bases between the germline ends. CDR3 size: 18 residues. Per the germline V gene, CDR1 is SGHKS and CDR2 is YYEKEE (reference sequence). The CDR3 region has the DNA TGTGCCAGCAGCTTGTCCCTAACTTACGCGTTAGCCAAAAACATTCAGTACTTC. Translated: CASSLSLTYALAKNIQYF.

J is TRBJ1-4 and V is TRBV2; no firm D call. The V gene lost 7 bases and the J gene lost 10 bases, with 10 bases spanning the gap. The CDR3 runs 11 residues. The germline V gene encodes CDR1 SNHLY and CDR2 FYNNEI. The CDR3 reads CASIVKTKLFF. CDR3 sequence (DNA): TGTGCCAGCATTGTTAAGACAAAACTGTTTTTT. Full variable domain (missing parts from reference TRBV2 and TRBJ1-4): EPEVTQTPSHQVTQMGQEVILRCVPISNHLYFYWYRQILGQKVEFLVSFYNNEISEKSEIFDDQFSVERPDGSNFTLKIRSTKLEDSAMYFCASIVKTKLFFGSGTQLSVL.

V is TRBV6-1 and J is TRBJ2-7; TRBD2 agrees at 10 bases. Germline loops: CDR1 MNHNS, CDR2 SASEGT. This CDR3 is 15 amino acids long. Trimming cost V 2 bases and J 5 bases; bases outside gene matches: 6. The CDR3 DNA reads TGTGCCAGCAGTGAAACCCTAGCGGGAGCCGACGAGCAGTACTTC. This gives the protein CASSETLAGADEQYF.

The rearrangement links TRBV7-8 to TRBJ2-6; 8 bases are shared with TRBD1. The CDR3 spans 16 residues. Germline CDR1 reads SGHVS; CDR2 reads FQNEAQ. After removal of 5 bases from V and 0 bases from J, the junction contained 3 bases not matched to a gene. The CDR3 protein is CASSPTGGSGANVLTF. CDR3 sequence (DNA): TGTGCCAGCAGCCCAACAGGGGGCTCTGGGGCCAACGTCCTGACTTTC. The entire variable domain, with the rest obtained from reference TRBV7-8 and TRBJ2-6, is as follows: GAGVSQSPRYKVAKRGQDVALRCDPISGHVSLFWYQQALGQGPEFLTYFQNEAQLDKSGLPSDRFFAERPEGSVSTLKIQRTQQEDSAVYLCASSPTGGSGANVLTFGAGSRLTVL.

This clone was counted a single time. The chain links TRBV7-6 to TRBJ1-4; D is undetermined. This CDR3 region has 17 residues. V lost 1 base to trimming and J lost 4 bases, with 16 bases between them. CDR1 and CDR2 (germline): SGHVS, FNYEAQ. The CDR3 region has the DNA TGTGCCAGCAGCTTAGGGGGAGGGAGACTGATTAATGAAAAACTGTTTTTT. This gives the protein CASSLGGGRLINEKLFF.

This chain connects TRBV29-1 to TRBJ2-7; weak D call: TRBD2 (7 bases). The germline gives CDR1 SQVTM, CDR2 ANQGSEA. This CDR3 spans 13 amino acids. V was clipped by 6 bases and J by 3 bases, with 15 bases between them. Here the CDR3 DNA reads TGCAGCGTCGAGGGGGGGGAGTACTACGAGCAGTACTTC. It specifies CSVEGGEYYEQYF.

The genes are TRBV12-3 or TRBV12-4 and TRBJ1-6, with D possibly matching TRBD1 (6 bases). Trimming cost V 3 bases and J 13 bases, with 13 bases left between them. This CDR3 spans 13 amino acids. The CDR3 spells CASSLAPGHPLHF. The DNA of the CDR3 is TGTGCCAGCAGTTTGGCCCCGGGACACCCCCTCCACTTT.

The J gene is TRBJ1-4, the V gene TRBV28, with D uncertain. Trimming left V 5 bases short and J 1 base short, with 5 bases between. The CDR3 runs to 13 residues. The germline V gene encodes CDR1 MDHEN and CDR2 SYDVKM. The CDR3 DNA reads TGTGCCAGCAGTGAGATAACTAATGAAAAACTGTTTTTT. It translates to CASSEITNEKLFF.

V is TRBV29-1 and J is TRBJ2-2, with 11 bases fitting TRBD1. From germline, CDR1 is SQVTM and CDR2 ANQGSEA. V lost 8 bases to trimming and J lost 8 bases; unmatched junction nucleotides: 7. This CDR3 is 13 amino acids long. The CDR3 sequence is CSTGQGAGGELFF. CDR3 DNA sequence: TGCAGCACAGGACAGGGGGCCGGGGGGGAGCTGTTTTTT.

CDR3 region: CASSYRTGTEAFF. Written as DNA, the CDR3 is TGTGCCAGCAGTTATAGGACCGGCACTGAAGCTTTCTTT. The chain recombines TRBV6-5 with TRBJ1-1, with unresolved D. V was shortened by 3 bases and J by 4 bases, with 9 bases between the two germline ends. Germline V gene lookup returns CDR1 MNHEY and CDR2 SVGAGI. CDR3 size: 13 residues.

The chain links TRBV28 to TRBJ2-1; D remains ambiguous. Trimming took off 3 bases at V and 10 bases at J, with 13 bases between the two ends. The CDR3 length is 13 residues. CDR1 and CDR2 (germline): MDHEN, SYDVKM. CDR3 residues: CASSFKVLGEQFF. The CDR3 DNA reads TGTGCCAGCAGTTTCAAGGTCTTAGGGGAGCAGTTCTTC.

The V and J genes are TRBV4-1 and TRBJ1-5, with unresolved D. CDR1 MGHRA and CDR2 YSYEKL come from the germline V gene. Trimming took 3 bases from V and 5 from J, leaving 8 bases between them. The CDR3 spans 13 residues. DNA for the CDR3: TGCGCCAGCAGCCAGGAGGACTATCAGCCCCAGCATTTT. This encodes CASSQEDYQPQHF.

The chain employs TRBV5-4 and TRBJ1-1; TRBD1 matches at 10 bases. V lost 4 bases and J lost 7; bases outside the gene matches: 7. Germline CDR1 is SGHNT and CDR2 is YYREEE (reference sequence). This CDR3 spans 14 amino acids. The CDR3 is CASSIDRGLNEAFF. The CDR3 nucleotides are TGTGCCAGCAGCATCGACAGGGGGCTAAATGAAGCTTTCTTT.

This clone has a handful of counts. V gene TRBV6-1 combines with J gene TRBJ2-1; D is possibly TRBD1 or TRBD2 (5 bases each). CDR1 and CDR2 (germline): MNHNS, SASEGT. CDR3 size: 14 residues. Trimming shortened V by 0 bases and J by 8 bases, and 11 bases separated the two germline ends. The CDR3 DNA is TGTGCCAGCAGTGAAGCTTGGGGGTTAGATGAGCAGTTCTTC. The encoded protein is CASSEAWGLDEQFF.

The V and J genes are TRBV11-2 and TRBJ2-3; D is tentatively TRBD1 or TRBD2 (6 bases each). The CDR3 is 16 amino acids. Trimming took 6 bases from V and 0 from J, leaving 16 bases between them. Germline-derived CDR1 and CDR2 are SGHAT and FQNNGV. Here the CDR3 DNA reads TGTGCCAGCAGACTTAGGGGGGCTAGCAGCACAGATACGCAGTATTTT. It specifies CASRLRGASSTDTQYF.

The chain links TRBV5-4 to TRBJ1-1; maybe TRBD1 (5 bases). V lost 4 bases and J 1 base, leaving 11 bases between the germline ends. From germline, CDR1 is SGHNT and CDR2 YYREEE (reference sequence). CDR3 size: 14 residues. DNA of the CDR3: TGTGCCAGCAGCGGGGACTTCAGGAACACTGAAGCTTTCTTT. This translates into CASSGDFRNTEAFF.

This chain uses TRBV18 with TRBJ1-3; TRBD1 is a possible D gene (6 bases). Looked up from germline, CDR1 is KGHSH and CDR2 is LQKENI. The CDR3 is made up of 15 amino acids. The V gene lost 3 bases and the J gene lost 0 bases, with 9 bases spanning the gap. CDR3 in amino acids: CASSPEGVSGNTIYF. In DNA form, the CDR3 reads TGTGCCAGCTCACCGGAGGGGGTCTCTGGAAACACCATATATTTT.

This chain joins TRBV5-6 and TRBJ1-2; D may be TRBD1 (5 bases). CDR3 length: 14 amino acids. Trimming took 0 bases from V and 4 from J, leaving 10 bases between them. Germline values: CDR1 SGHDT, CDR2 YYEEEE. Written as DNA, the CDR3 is TGTGCCAGCAGCTTGGCCGCACAGGCCTATGGCTACACCTTC. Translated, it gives CASSLAAQAYGYTF.

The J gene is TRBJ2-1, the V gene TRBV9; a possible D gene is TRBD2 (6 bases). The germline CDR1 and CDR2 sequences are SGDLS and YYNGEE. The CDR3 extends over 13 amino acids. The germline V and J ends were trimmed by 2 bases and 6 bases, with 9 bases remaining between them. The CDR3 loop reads CASSVWGVNEQFF. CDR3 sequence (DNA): TGTGCCAGCAGCGTTTGGGGGGTCAATGAGCAGTTCTTC.

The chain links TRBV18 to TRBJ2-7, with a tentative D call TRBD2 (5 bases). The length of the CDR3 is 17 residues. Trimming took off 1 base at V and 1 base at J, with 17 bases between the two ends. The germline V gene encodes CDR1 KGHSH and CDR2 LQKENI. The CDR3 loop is CASSPRAIGVGSYEQYF. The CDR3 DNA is TGTGCCAGCTCACCACGGGCTATCGGGGTAGGGTCCTACGAGCAGTACTTC.

CDR3 coding DNA: TGTGCCAGCAGCGTAGGAGGGGCAACTAATGAAAAACTGTTTTTT. Its protein product is CASSVGGATNEKLFF. The chain is built from TRBV9 and TRBJ1-4, with a tentative D call TRBD1 (5 bases). CDR3 length: 15 residues. Trimming removed 0 bases from V and 0 bases from J, with 6 bases in between. Germline values: CDR1 SGDLS, CDR2 YYNGEE.

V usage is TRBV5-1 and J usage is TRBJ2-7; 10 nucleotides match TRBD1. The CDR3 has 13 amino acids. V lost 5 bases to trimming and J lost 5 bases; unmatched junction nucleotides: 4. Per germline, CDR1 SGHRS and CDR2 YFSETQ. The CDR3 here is CASSWTGGHEQYF. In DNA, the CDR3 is TGCGCCAGCAGTTGGACAGGGGGGCACGAGCAGTACTTC.

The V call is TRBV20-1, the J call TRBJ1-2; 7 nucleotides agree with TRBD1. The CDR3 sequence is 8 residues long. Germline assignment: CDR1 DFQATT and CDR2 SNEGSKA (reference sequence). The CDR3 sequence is CRGQGYTF. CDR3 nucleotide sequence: TGCAGGGGACAGGGCTACACCTTC.

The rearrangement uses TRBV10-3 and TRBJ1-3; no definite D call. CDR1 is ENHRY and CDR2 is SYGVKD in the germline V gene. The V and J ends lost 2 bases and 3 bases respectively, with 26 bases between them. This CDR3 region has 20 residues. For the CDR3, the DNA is TGTGCCATCAGTGAGGGATATCGTAACCGACCGGCCACGGTTGGAAACACCATATATTTT. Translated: CAISEGYRNRPATVGNTIYF.